This T cell receptor (beta chain) was retrieved from a study of beta chain features in type 1 diabetes. Study observations and caveats: Shortening of TCRB CDR3s, moderate but significant, appeared in all four CD4+ subsets of Type 1 diabetes patients.

Expressed TCRB transcripts got sequenced, as all isolated RNA was reverse transcribed. Here immunoSEQ multiplex PCR was the method, and the copy in TCRdb shows in-frame clones only, minus some. The sample carries 300,000 to 400,000 clones, around 10% recorded once. Per donor, one heparinised blood draw averaged around 120 mL. Post-sort purity exceeded 95% for all sorted populations. Losses at the gene ends were 0 bases for V and 4 bases for J; bases not matched to a gene: 10. Germline CDR1 SGHDN, CDR2 FVKESK. The CDR3 is 18 amino acids. A remark on this clone: Its antigen remains unidentified.

The chain combines TRBV14 with TRBJ1-5; 9 bases align to TRBD1. Sample: central memory CD4+ T cells from blood. This TCR was sampled from a man between 25 and 39 years old with type 1 diabetes. CDR3: CASSQDWFGQGHNQPQHF. Here the CDR3 DNA reads TGTGCCAGCAGCCAAGATTGGTTCGGACAGGGGCATAATCAGCCCCAGCATTTT.